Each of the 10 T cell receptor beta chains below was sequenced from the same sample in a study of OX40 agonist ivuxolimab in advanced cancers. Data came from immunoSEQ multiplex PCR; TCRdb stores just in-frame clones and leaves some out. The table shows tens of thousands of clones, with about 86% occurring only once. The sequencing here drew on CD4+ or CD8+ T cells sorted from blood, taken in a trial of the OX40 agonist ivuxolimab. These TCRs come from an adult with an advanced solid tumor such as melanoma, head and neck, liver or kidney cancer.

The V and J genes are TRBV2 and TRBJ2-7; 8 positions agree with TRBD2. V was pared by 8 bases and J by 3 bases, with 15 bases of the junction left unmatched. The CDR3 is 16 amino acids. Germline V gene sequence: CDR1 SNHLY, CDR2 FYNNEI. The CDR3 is CASGPWGVREGYEQYF. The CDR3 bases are TGTGCCAGCGGGCCGTGGGGGGTCCGGGAGGGCTACGAGCAGTACTTC.

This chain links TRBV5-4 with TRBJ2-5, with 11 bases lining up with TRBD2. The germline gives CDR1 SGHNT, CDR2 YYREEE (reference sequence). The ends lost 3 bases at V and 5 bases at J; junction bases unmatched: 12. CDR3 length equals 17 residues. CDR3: CASSSSPLAGGPETQYF. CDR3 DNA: TGTGCCAGCAGCTCTTCCCCTCTAGCGGGAGGCCCGGAGACCCAGTACTTC.

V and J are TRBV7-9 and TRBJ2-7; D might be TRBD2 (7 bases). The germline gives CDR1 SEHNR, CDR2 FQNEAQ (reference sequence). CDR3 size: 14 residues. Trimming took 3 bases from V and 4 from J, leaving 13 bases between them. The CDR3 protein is CASSLGGQRYEQYF. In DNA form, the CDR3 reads TGTGCCAGCAGCTTGGGGGGGCAGAGGTACGAGCAGTACTTC.

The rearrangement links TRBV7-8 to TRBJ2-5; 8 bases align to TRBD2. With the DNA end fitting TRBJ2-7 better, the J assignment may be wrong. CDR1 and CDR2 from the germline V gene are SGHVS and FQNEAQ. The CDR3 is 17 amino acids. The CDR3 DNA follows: TGTGCCAGCAGCTTAGGGAGAACCCCGGGACTAGGCTACGAGCAGTACTTC. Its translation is CASSLGRTPGLGYEQYF.

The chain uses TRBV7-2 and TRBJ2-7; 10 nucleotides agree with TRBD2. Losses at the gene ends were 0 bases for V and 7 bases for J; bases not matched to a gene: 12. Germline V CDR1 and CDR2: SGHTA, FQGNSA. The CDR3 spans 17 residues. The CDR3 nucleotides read TGTGCCAGCAGCTTAGCAGCGGTCGCTAGCGGGAGTGGTGAGCAGTACTTC. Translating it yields CASSLAAVASGSGEQYF.

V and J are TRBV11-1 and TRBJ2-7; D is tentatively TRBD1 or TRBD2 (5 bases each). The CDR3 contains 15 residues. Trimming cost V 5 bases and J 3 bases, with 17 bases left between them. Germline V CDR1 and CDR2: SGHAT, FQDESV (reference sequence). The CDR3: CASSLEWGNGYEQYF. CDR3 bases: TGTGCCAGCAGCCTTGAGTGGGGGAATGGCTACGAGCAGTACTTC.

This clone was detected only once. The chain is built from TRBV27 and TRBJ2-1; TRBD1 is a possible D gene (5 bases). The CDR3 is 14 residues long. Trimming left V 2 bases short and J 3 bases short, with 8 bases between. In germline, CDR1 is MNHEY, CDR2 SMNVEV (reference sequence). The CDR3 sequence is CASSLAQDYNEQFF. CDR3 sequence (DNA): TGTGCCAGCAGTTTAGCACAGGACTACAATGAGCAGTTCTTC.

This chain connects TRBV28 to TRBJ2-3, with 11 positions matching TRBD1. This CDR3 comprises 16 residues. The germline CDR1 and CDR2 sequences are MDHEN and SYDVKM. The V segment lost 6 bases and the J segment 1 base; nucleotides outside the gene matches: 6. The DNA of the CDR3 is TGTGCCAGCAGAGAGGACAGGGGGCTGGGCACAGATACGCAGTATTTT. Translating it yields CASREDRGLGTDTQYF.

The CDR3 coding sequence is TGTGCCAGCAGGGGGGGGCTAGCCTTCTCCTACAATGAGCAGTTCTTC. Amino acid sequence: CASRGGLAFSYNEQFF. J is TRBJ2-1 and V is TRBV2; D possibly corresponds to TRBD2 (7 bases). V was shortened by 6 bases and J by 0 bases, with 15 bases between the two germline ends. Germline V gene lookup returns CDR1 SNHLY and CDR2 FYNNEI. The CDR3 runs 16 residues.

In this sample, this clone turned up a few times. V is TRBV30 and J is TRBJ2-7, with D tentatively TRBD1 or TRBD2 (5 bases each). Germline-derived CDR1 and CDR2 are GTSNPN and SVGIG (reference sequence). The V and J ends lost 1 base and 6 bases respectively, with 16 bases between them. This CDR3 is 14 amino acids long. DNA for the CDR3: TGTGCCTGGAGTGGGGACGCAGTCTTCTCCGAGCAGTACTTC. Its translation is CAWSGDAVFSEQYF.